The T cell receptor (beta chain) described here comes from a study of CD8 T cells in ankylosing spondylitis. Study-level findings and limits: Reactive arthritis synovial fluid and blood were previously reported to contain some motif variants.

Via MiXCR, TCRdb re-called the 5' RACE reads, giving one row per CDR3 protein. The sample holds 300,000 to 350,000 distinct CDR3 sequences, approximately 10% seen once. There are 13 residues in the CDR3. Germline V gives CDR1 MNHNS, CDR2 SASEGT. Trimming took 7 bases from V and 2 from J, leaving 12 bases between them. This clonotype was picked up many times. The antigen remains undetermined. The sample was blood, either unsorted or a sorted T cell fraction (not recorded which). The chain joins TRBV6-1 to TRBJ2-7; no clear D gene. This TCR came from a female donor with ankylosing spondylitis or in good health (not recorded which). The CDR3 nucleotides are TGTGCCAGCAAAAAGACGCAGACCTACGAGCAGTACTTC. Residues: CASKKTQTYEQYF.